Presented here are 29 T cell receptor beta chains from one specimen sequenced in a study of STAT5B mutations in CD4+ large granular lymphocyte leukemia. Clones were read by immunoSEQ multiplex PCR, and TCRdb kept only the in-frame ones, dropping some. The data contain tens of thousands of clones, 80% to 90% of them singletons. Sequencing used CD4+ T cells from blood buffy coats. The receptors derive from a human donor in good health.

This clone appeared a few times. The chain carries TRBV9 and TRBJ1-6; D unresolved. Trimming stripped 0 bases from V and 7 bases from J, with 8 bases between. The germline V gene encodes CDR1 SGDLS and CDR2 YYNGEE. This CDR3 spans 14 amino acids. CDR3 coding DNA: TGTGCCAGCAGCGTAGGCCCTGAGAATTCACCCCTCCACTTT. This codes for CASSVGPENSPLHF.

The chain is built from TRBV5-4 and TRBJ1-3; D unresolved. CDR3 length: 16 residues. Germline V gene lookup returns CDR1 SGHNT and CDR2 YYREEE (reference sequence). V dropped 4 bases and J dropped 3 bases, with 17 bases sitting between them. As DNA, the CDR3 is TGTGCCAGCAGCGCTGAAGGGTATTTAGATGGAAACACCATATATTTT. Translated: CASSAEGYLDGNTIYF.

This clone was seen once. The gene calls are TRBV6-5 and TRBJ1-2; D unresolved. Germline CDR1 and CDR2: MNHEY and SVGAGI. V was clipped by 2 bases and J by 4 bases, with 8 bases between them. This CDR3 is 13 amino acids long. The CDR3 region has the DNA TGTGCCAGCAGTTACGAGCAGTCCTATGGCTACACCTTC. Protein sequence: CASSYEQSYGYTF.

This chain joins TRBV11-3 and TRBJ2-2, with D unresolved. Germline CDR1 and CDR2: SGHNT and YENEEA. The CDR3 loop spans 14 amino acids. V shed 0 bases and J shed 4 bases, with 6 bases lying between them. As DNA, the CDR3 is TGTGCCAGCAGCTTAGATCTAGGCACCGGGGAGCTGTTTTTT. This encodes CASSLDLGTGELFF. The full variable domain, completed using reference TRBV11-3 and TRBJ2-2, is EAGVVQSPRYKIIEKKQPVAFWCNPISGHNTLYWYLQNLGQGPELLIRYENEEAVDDSQLPKDRFSAERLKGVDSTLKIQPAELGDSAVYLCASSLDLGTGELFFGEGSRLTVL.

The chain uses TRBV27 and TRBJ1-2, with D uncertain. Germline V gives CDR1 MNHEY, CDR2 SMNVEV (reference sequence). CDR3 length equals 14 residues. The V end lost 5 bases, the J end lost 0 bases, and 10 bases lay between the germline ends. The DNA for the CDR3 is TGTGCCAGCAGTCCCCGCCCCGCTAACTATGGCTACACCTTC. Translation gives CASSPRPANYGYTF.

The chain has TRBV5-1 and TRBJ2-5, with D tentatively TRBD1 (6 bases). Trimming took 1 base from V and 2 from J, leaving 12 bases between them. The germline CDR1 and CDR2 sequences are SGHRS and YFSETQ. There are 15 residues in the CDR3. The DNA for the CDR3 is TGCGCCAGCAGCTTGAGGGGGATCCCACAAGAGACCCAGTACTTC. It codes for CASSLRGIPQETQYF.

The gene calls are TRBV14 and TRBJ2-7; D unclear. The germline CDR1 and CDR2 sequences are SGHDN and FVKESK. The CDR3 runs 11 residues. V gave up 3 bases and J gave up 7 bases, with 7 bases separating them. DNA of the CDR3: TGTGCCAGCAGCCAGGGCGGTGAGCAGTACTTC. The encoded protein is CASSQGGEQYF.

The CDR3 coding sequence is TGTGCCAGCAGCTTAGAGGACTCGCAGCCCCAGCATTTT. This encodes CASSLEDSQPQHF. The chain combines TRBV28 with TRBJ1-5; D gene unclear. The germline V and J ends were trimmed by 6 bases and 7 bases, with 13 bases remaining between them. The V gene's germline CDR1 is MDHEN and CDR2 SYDVKM. The CDR3 extends over 13 amino acids.

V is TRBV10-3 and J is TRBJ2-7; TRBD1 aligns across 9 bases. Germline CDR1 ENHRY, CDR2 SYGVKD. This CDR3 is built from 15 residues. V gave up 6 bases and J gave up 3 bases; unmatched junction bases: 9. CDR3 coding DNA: TGTGCCATCAGAGACTCGACAGGGGGGTTCTACGAGCAGTACTTC. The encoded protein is CAIRDSTGGFYEQYF.

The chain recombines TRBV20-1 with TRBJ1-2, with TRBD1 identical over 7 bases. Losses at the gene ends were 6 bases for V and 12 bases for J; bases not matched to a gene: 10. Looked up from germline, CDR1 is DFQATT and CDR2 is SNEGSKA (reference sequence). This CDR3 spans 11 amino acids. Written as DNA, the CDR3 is TGCAGTGCGACAGACAGGGACGGGAACACCTTC. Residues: CSATDRDGNTF.

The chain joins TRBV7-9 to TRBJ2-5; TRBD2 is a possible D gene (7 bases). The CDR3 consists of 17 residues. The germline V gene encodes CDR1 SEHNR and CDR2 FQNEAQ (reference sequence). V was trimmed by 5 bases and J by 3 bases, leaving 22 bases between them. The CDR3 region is CASSPGEGGGHKETQYF. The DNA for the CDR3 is TGTGCCAGCAGCCCAGGGGAAGGCGGGGGACATAAAGAGACCCAGTACTTC.

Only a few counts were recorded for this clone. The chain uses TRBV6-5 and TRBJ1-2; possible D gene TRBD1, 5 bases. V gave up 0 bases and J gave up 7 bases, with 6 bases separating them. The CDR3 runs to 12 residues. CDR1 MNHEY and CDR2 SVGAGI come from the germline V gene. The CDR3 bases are TGTGCCAGCAGTTACTCGAGGGGTGGCTACACCTTC. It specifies CASSYSRGGYTF.

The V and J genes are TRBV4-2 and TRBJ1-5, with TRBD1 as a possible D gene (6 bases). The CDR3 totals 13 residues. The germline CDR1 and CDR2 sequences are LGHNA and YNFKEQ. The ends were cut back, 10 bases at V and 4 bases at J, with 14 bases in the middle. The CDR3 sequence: CATQGGSNQPQHF. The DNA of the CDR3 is TGTGCCACGCAAGGGGGGAGTAATCAGCCCCAGCATTTT.

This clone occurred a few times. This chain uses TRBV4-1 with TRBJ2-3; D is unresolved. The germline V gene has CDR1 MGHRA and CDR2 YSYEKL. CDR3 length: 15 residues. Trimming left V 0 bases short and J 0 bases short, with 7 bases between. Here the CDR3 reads CASSQESSSTDTQYF. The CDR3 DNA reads TGCGCCAGCAGCCAAGAAAGTTCTAGCACAGATACGCAGTATTTT.

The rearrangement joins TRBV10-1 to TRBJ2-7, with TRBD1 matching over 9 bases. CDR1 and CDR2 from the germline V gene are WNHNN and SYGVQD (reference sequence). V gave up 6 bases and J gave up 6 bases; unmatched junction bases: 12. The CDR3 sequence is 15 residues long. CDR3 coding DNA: TGCGCCAGCAGGCCGAGTGGGACAGGGTATTCCGAGCAGTACTTC. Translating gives CASRPSGTGYSEQYF.

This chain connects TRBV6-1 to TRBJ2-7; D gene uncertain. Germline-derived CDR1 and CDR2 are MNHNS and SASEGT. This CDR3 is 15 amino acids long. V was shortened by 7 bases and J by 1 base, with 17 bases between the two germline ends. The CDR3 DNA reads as TGTGCCAGCAACGAGCCCCCGCCGCCTTCCTACGAGCAGTACTTC. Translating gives CASNEPPPPSYEQYF.

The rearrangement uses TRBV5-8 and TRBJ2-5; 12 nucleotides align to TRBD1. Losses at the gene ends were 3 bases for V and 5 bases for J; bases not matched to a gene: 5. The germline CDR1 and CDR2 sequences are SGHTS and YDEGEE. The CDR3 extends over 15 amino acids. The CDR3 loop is CASSSGQGAGETQYF. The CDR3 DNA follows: TGTGCCAGCAGCTCGGGACAGGGGGCAGGGGAGACCCAGTACTTC.

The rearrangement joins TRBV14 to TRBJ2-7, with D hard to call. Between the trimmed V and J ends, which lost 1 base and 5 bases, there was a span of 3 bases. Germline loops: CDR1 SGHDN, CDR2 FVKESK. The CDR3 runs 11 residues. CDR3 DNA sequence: TGTGCCAGCAGCCAAGTGAACGAGCAGTACTTC. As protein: CASSQVNEQYF.

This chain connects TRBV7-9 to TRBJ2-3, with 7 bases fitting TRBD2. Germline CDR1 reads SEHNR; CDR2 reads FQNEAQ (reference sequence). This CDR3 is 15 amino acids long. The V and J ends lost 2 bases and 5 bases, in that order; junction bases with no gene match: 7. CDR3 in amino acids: CASSLLSGRGDTQYF. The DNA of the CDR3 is TGTGCCAGCAGCTTATTGAGTGGGAGGGGAGATACGCAGTATTTT.

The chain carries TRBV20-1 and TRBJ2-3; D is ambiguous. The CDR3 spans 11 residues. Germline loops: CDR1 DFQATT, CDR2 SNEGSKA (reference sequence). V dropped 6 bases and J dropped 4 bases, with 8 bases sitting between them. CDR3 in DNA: TGCAGTGCCTTCTTACCAGATACGCAGTATTTT. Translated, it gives CSAFLPDTQYF.

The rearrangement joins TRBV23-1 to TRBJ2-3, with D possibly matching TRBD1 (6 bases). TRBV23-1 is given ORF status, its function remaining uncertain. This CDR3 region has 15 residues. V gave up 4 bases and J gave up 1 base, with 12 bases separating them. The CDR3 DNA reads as TGCGCCAGCAGTCTTCCCAGGGGTTGCACAGATACGCAGTATTTT. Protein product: CASSLPRGCTDTQYF.

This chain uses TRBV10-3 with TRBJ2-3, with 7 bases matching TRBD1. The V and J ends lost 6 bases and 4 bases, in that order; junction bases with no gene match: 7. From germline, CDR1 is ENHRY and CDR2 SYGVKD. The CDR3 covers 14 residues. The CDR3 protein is CAIRAGGHADTQYF. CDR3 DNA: TGTGCCATCAGGGCAGGGGGACATGCAGATACGCAGTATTTT.

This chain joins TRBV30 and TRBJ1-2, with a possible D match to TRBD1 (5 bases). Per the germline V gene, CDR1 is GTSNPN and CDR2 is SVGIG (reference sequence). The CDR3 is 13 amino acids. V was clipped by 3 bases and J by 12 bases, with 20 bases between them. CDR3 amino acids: CAWSTGGLLPNTF. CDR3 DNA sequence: TGTGCCTGGAGCACAGGAGGGCTCCTTCCCAACACCTTC.

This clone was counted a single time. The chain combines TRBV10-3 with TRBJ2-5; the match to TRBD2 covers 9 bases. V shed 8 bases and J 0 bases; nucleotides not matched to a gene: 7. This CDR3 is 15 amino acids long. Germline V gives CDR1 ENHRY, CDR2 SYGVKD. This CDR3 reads CAIGAAGGHQETQYF. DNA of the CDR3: TGTGCCATCGGAGCAGCGGGGGGACACCAAGAGACCCAGTACTTC.

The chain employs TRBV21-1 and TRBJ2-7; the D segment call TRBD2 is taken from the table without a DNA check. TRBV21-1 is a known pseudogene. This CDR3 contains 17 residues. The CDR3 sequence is CASSSRTSGESSYEQYF. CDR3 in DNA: TGTGCCAGCAGCTCAAGGACTAGCGGGGAGAGCTCCTACGAGCAGTACTTC.

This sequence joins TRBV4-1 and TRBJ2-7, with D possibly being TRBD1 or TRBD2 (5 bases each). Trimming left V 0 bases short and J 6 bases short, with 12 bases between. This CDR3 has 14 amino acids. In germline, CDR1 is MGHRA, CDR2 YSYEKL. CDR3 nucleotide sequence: TGCGCCAGCAGCCAAGATGGGGGTGTGGGCGAGCAGTACTTC. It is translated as CASSQDGGVGEQYF.

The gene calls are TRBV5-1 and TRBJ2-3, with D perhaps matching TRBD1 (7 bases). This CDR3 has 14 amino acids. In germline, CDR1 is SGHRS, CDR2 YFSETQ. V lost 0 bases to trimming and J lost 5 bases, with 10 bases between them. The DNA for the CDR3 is TGCGCCAGCAGCTTGGGGCAGGGGGGAGATACGCAGTATTTT. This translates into CASSLGQGGDTQYF.

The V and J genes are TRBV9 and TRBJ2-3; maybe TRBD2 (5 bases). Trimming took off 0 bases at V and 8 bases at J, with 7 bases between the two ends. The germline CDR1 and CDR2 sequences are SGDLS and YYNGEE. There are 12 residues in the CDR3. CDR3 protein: CASSVAEGTQYF. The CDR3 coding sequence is TGTGCCAGCAGCGTAGCAGAGGGTACGCAGTATTTT.

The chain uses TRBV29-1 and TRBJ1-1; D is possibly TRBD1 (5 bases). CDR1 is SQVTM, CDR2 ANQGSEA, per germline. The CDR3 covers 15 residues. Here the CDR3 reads CTTSKGLGMNTEAFF. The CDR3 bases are TGCACCACATCTAAGGGGTTGGGCATGAACACTGAAGCTTTCTTT. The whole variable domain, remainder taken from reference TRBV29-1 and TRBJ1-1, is SAVISQKPSRDICQRGTSLTIQCQVDSQVTMMFWYRQQPGQSLTLIATANQGSEATYESGFVIDKFPISRPNLTFSTLTVSNMSPEDSSIYLCTTSKGLGMNTEAFFGQGTRLTVV.